This T cell receptor (beta chain) was captured by sequencing in a study of cytomegalovirus exposure and HLA in healthy donors (dated by TCRdb to 2015 to 2018). About the full investigation: An earlier analysis of approximately 640 of the donors reported 250 to 300 Gb of sequence data and around 120 million unique TCR beta sequences from about 200 million T cells. An early release covering 500 to 750 HLA-typed donors comprised approximately 300 gigabases of sequencing data and roughly 86 million unique TCR sequences. Among the roughly 400 genotyped donors, 75% to 90% belonged to the genetic ancestry cluster associated with self-reported Caucasian donors. The study aimed to test whether cataloging public T cell receptors could reveal signatures of past pathogen exposure. The T cell repertoires of 666 subjects were profiled by immunosequencing and related to cytomegalovirus serostatus. In addition to the first cohort of 666 subjects, a separate validation cohort of under 150 different subjects was used. To predict cytomegalovirus infection status, the study brought together high-throughput TCR immunosequencing, statistical association of individual TCRs with disease status, and machine learning. In a later analysis, previously published TCR beta repertoires from some 640 donors were re-analyzed and high-resolution HLA genotyping was added so that TCR occurrence patterns could be studied. In the later analysis, no new phenotypic data were used to find candidate immune exposures; instead, reliance was placed on TCR beta sequences and their occurrence across donors. In an earlier analysis of roughly 600 of the donors, high-throughput TCR beta sequencing was used to judge whether each TCR beta V gene segment behaved as functional or pseudogenic. Donor age, sex, ethnicity and CMV serostatus were compiled together with the repertoire data. In a later genetic analysis, genome-wide SNP genotypes for about 60% of the 666 donors were used, and that subset was treated as a discovery cohort. All discovery cohort repertoires had been generated on a single sequencing platform. HLA typing covered class I and class II loci at four-digit resolution. Typing coverage varied by locus: about 620-630 donors for A, B, C, DRB1 and DQB1; more than 500 for DQA1; more than 600 for DPA1; approximately 470 for DPB1. About 5 DR-DQ haplotypes were handled as single units for association and clustering, since linkage in the cohort was strong. Among several hundred genotyped donors of the cohort, an average of approximately 200,000 unique TCR beta nucleotide sequences was sequenced per donor, of which about 18% were non-productive. Summary of the overall study and its limitations: In the study, about 150 TCR beta chains were listed as associated with cytomegalovirus. According to a later analysis, most CMV-associated TCR beta chains appeared to be HLA-restricted, and the HLA associations seemed to be driven largely by CMV exposure. Because HLA typing was unavailable for some donors at each locus, only the typed subset was used in association tests. In vitro tests confirmed that three of the cytomegalovirus-associated TCR beta chains recognize cytomegalovirus antigens. A later genetic analysis associated a missense DCLRE1C variant with V-gene and J-gene trimming of TCR beta chains, and an independent cohort replicated the association. Sequencing depth was assumed to be roughly uniform across donors in the presence/absence analyses, though that assumption may not hold. Correlated functional status among segregating V segments might reflect linkage disequilibrium, but an unknown experimental factor could not be ruled out. A further reported finding was that TCR beta sequences accurately predicted the HLA-A and HLA-B alleles for most subjects in the first cohort. In a later analysis, the rate of TCR association differed among HLA loci, with DRB1 alleles having the most associated TCRs and HLA-C alleles having the fewest. In a later analysis, HLA-associated TCR beta chains were found to be more clonally expanded and to have lower generation probabilities than equally common non-associated chains. A later genetic analysis reported fewer N-insertions in productive TCRs among donors in an Asian-associated ancestry cluster than the roughly 620-donor mean. Some IMGT-functional V segments, including TRBV6-2 and TRBV6-3, could not be told apart with the 87-base-pair reads, so those segments were excluded. The earlier analysis of 587 of the donors excluded some 15 rarely observed V segments, including chromosome 9 orphons, because counts were too low. For the cohort, immune exposure information was limited to CMV serostatus. In both the original and validation cohorts, the classifier was reported to diagnose cytomegalovirus status with high specificity and sensitivity. At a false discovery rate of 0.05, a later analysis linked 16,951 TCR beta sequences to specific HLA alleles. When HLA alleles, especially DR and DQ, strongly co-occurred, TCR associations were difficult to assign to individual alleles. Most TCR sequences were seen in very few donors, while some public TCRs were found in many individuals. The authors suggested that the approach could potentially be generalized to other disease states and immunological phenotypes. In a later analysis, several top co-occurrence clusters were reported to appear linked to parvovirus B19, influenza, CMV and Epstein-Barr virus. In an earlier analysis of approximately 600 of the donors, most TCR beta V segments were observed in productive rearrangements about 87% or about 30% of the time, broadly matching IMGT annotations. In this cohort, only TCR beta chains were sequenced, and detectable features were limited by the absence of alpha or paired-chain data. A cluster of highly shared sequence variants was judged likely to represent a technical artifact of the sequencing pipeline.

In total, approximately 610 healthy bone marrow donors made up the cohort. All cohort members were sampled while nominally healthy, although unrecorded immune exposures were likely present. The donor was CMV seronegative and belonged to the group of over 350 seronegative cohort members. Every donor gave a peripheral blood sample, and the peripheral blood mononuclear cells from that sample were used for TCR beta sequencing. The Qiagen DNeasy Blood Extraction Kit was used to extract genomic DNA from the blood cell samples. The cysteine opens and the phenylalanine closes a CDR3 of 14 amino acids. CDR3 DNA only is kept here, 42 bases in frame from base 1. The library relied on the immunoSEQ multiplex PCR assay. The multiplex PCR relied on a mix of 60 forward primers for TCR Vbeta segments and 13 reverse primers for TCR Jbeta segments. The CDR3 region of rearranged TCR beta genes was amplified from genomic DNA by a multiplex PCR assay. The Illumina HiSeq System was used to sequence the amplified TCR beta libraries as 87-base-pair reads. Per the authors' processing: A later analysis counted approximately 84 million unique TCR beta chains across the 650 to 800 repertoires, and some 11 million of these chains were shared by at least two donors. Raw reads were error-corrected and collapsed into unique sequences with a nearest-neighbor algorithm that merged closely related sequences to remove PCR and sequencing errors. To assign V, D and J gene segments, CDR3 sequences were aligned to IMGT reference sequences. For a sequence to be retained, a match of at least six nucleotides to both a V gene segment and a J gene segment was required. A rearrangement counted as productive if the CDR3 had no stop codons and remained in frame with V and J, and every other rearrangement counted as non-productive. Following IMGT convention, CDR3 was defined as the stretch from the second conserved V-encoded cysteine to the conserved J-encoded phenylalanine. In an earlier analysis of approximately 500 of the donors, sequences lacking an unambiguous match to a single V gene segment were excluded. An earlier analysis of several hundred of the donors called V segments functional above 56.7% productive rearrangements and segregating when the between-donor standard deviation exceeded 5%. A statistical classification framework was built for diagnosing cytomegalovirus status from the catalog of TCR beta chain sequences. V and J gene assignment, in a later analysis, came from comparing TCR nucleotide sequences with IMGT/GENE-DB human TR gene sequences. Using the TCRdist pipeline, a later analysis assigned CDR3 sequences along with most-parsimonious VDJ recombination scenarios. In a later analysis, every TCR beta chain was defined by the combination of its CDR3 amino acid sequence and its V-gene family, and reads without a unique V-gene family were dropped. A later analysis removed several hundred highly shared, low-generation-probability nucleotide sequences to deal with suspected cross-contamination and a sequencing artifact. For each public chain, a later analysis derived a clonal expansion index from normalized ranks of inferred template counts within each repertoire. In a later analysis, generation probabilities were computed using a VDJ recombination model fitted to out-of-frame rearrangements, and the results were checked against IGoR. Hypergeometric tests were used in a later analysis to score TCR-TCR, TCR-HLA and TCR-CMV co-occurrence, with a repertoire-size bias correction applied to the TCR pairs. False discovery rates were estimated in a later analysis by permuting HLA or CMV assignments 20 times. In a later analysis, co-occurring TCRs were grouped using DBSCAN, with TCRdist sequence similarity added in when clustering inside HLA-allele-positive subsets. Repertoires with fewer than 30,000 or more than 120,000 public chains were left out of co-occurrence clustering, as were five repertoires with anomalous nucleotide sharing. TCRdb obtained this table from immuneACCESS and retained in-frame rearrangements with V and J assigned. These tables miss some clones; where compared with another copy, unresolved V genes account for less than half of the shortfall, and the remainder is unexplained. V and J calls and clone size are given by that table; D and trimming were obtained from the DNA. A total of approximately 160,000 clones appear in this sample, almost 85% of them only once. 0.38% of the sample is held by the ten biggest clonotypes.

On this clone itself: What this receptor recognizes is not known. No qualities accompany the bases; no much larger clone lies one base away.

The receptor was isolated from a boy between 2 and 10 years old in good health and CMV-seronegative. The sample taken for sequencing was PBMCs. The rearrangement combines TRBV12-2 with TRBJ2-5; the table's D call of TRBD1 was not tested on the DNA. TRBV12-2 is described as a pseudogene. The CDR3 protein is CASRRDRAQETQYF. At the DNA level, the sequence is TGTGCAAGCCGTCGGGACAGGGCCCAAGAGACCCAGTACTTC.